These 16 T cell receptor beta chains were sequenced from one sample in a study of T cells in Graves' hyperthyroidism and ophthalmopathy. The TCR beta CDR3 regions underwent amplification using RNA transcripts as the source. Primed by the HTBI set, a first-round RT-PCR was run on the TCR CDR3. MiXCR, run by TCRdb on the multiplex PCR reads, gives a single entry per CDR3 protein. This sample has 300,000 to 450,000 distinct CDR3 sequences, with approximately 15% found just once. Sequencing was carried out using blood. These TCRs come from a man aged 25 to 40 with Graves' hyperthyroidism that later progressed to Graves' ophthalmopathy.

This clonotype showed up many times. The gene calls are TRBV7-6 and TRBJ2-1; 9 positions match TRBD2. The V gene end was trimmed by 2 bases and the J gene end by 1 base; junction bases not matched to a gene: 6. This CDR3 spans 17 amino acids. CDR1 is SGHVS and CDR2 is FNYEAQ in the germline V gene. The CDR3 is CASSLRRRGGSYNEQFF. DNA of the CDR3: TGTGCCAGCAGCTTACGGAGGCGGGGGGGTTCCTACAATGAGCAGTTCTTC.

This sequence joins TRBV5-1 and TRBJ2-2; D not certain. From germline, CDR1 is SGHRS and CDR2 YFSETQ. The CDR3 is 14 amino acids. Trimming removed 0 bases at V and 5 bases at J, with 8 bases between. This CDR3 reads CASSLVGETGELFF. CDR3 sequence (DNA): TGCGCCAGCAGCTTGGTTGGTGAAACCGGGGAGCTGTTTTTT.

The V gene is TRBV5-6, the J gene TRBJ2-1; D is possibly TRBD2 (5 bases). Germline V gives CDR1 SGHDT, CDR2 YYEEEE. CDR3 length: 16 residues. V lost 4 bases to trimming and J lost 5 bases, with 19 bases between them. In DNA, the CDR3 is TGTGCCAGCAGCCTGTCGGGGAGTGGGTTCGACAATGAGCAGTTCTTC. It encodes CASSLSGSGFDNEQFF. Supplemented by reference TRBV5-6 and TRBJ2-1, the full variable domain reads DAGVTQSPTHLIKTRGQQVTLRCSPKSGHDTVSWYQQALGQGPQFIFQYYEEEERQRGNFPDRFSGHQFPNYSSELNVNALLLGDSALYLCASSLSGSGFDNEQFFGPGTRLTVL.

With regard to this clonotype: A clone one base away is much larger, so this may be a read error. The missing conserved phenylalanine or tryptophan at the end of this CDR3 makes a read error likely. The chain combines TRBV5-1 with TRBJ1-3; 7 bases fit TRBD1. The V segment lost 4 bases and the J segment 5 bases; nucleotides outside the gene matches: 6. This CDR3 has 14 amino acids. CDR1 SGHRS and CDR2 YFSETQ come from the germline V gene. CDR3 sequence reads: CASSPGQNRNTIYY. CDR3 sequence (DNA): TGCGCCAGCAGCCCGGGACAGAATCGAAACACCATATATTAT.

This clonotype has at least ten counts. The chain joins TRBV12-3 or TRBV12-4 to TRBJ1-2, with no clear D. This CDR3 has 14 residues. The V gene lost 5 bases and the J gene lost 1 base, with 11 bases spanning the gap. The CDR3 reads CASSPLDINYGYTF. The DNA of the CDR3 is TGTGCCAGCAGTCCCCTAGATATTAACTATGGCTACACCTTC.

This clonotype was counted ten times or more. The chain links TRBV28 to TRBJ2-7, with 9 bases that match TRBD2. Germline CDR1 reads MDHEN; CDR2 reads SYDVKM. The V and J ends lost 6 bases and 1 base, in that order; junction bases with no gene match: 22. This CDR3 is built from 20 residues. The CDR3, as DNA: TGTGCCAGCAGCCAAAGGAACCTTCGCGGGGGGGCCAAAATTTCCTACGAGCAGTACTTC. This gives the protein CASSQRNLRGGAKISYEQYF.

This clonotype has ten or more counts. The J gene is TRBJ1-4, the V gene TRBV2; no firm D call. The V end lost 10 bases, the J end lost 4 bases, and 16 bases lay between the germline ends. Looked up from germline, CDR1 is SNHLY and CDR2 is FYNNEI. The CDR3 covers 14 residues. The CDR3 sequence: CAIIRTGFNEKLFF. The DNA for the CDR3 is TGTGCCATCATCCGGACGGGATTTAATGAAAAACTGTTTTTT.

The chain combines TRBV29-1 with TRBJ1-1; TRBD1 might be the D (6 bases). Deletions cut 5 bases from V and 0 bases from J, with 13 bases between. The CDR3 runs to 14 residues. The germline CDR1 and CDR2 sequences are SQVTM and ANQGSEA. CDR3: CSVLSNRVNTEAFF. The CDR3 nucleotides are TGCAGCGTTCTGTCTAACAGGGTGAACACTGAAGCTTTCTTT.

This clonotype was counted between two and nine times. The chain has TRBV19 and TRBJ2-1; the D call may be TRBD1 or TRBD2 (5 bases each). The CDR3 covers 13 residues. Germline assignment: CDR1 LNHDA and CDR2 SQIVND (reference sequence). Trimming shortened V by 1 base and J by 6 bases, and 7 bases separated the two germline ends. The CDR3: CASSIGDANEQFF. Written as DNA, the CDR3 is TGTGCCAGTAGTATAGGGGACGCCAATGAGCAGTTCTTC.

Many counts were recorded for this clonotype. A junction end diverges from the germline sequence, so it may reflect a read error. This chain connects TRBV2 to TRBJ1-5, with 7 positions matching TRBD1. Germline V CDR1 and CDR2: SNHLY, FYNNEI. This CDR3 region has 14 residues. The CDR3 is CASTRGTDNRPQHF. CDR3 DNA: TGTGCCAGCACCCGGGGGACAGACAATCGGCCCCAGCATTTT.

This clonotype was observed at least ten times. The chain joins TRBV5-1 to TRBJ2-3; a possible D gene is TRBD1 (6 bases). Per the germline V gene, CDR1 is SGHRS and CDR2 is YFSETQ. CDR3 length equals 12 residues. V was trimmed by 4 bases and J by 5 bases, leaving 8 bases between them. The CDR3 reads CASSPGEDTQYF. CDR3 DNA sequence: TGCGCCAGCAGCCCAGGGGAAGATACGCAGTATTTT.

As DNA, the CDR3 is TGCAGTGCTAGGCGGAGAAATTATAGCAATCAGCCCCAGCATTTT. Translation: CSARRRNYSNQPQHF. This chain connects TRBV20-1 to TRBJ1-5, with unresolved D. Germline CDR1 and CDR2: DFQATT and SNEGSKA (reference sequence). The V and J ends lost 3 bases and 0 bases respectively, with 12 bases between them. The CDR3 is 15 residues long.

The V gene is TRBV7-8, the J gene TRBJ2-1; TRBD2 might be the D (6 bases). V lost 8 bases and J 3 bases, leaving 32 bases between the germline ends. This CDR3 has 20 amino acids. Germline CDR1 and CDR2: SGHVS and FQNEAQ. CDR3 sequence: CASSEVSVRLGPGFYNEQFF. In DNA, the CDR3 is TGTGCCAGCTCAGAAGTCTCAGTGAGACTAGGACCCGGATTCTACAATGAGCAGTTCTTC.

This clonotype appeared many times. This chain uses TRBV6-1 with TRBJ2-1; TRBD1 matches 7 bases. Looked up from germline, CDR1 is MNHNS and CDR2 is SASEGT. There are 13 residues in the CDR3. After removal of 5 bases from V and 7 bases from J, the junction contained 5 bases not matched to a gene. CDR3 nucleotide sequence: TGTGCCAGCAGTCTCTTGGACAGGAATGAGCAGTTCTTC. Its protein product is CASSLLDRNEQFF.

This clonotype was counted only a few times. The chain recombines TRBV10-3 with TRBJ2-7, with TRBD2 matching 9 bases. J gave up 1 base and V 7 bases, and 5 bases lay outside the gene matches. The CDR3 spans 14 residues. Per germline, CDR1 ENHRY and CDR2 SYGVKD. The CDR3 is CAIKSGGSSYEQYF. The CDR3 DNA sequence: TGTGCCATCAAGAGCGGGGGGTCATCCTACGAGCAGTACTTC.

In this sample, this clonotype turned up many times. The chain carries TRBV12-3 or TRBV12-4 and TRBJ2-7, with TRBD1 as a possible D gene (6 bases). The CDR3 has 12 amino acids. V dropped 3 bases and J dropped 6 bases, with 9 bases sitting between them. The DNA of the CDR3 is TGTGCCAGCAGTTTCCAGGGGTTCGAGCAGTACTTC. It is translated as CASSFQGFEQYF.